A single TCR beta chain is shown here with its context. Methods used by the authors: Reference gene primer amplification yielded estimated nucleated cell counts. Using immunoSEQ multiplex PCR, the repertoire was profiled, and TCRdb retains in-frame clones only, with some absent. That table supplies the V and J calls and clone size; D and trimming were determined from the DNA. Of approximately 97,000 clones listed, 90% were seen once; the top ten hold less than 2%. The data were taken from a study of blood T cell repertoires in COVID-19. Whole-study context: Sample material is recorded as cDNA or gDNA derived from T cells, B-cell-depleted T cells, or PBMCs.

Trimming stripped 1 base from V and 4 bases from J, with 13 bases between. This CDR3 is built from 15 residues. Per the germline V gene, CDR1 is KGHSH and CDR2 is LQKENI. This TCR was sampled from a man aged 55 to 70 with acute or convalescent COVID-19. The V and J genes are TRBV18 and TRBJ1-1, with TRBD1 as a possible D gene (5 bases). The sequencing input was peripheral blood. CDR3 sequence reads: CASSPRVTGVTEAFF. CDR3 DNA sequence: TGTGCCAGCTCACCACGAGTAACAGGTGTCACTGAAGCTTTCTTT. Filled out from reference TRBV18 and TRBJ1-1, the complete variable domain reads NAGVMQNPRHLVRRRGQEARLRCSPMKGHSHVYWYRQLPEEGLKFMVYLQKENIIDESGMPKERFSAEFPKEGPSILRIQQVVRGDSAAYFCASSPRVTGVTEAFFGQGTRLTVV.